The 23 T cell receptor beta chains reported below all come from one sample, sequenced in a study of metastatic and nonmetastatic thyroid tumors. TCRdb re-called the PCR reads via MiXCR. Of approximately 58,000 clones in the sample, 20% to 25% were seen once. Thyroid surgery took place with no prior treatment in any patient. The source material was blood. These receptors were obtained from a female donor with papillary thyroid cancer or a benign thyroid nodule (not recorded which). Some clones in this sample may be carry-over from other donors' samples.

This clone has at least ten counts. The gene calls are TRBV9 and TRBJ2-1; 10 bases are shared with TRBD1. CDR1 and CDR2 from the germline V gene are SGDLS and YYNGEE. The V segment lost 3 bases and the J segment 4 bases; nucleotides outside the gene matches: 7. CDR3 size: 16 residues. For the CDR3, the DNA is TGTGCCAGCAGCGACCCGGGACAGGGGAGGTACAATGAGCAGTTCTTC. Residues: CASSDPGQGRYNEQFF.

This clone was counted at least ten times. This sample includes further DNA sequences coding for the same CDR3. The chain recombines TRBV6-6 with TRBJ2-3; D could derive from TRBD1 or TRBD2 (5 bases each). CDR3 size: 16 residues. Germline assignment: CDR1 MNHNY and CDR2 SVGAGI (reference sequence). The V gene lost 2 bases and the J gene lost 2 bases, with 14 bases spanning the gap. CDR3 nucleotide sequence: TGTGCCAGCAGTTACCCGACCCGGGACGACACAGATACGCAGTATTTT. Encoded protein: CASSYPTRDDTDTQYF.

This clone was observed many times. A much larger clonotype is one base distant, so this may be a read error. Other DNA sequences in the same sample also yield this CDR3. The rearrangement uses TRBV20-1 and TRBJ2-5; D may correspond to TRBD1 or TRBD2 (5 bases each). Germline V CDR1 and CDR2: DFQATT, SNEGSKA (reference sequence). CDR3 length: 14 residues. For the CDR3, the DNA is TGCAGCGCCAAAGGGGCGCCGGGATTAGAGACCCAGTACTTC. It codes for CSAKGAPGLETQYF.

This clone was recorded many times. This sequence joins TRBV7-2 and TRBJ2-5; 7 bases fit TRBD1. CDR3 size: 15 residues. CDR1 and CDR2 from the germline V gene are SGHTA and FQGNSA. The J segment lost 3 bases and the V segment lost 1 base, leaving 5 bases of the junction unmatched. The CDR3 nucleotides are TGTGCCAGCAGCTTAGTAGGCACAGGGGAAGAGACCCAGTACTTC. Translation gives CASSLVGTGEETQYF.

About this clone itself: This may be a read error, as it is one base from a much larger clone. V usage is TRBV20-1 and J usage is TRBJ2-5, with D perhaps TRBD2 (6 bases). The CDR3 covers 13 residues. CDR1 DFQATT and CDR2 SNEGSKA come from the germline V gene (reference sequence). V was shortened by 3 bases and J by 7 bases, with 15 bases between the two germline ends. CDR3 residues: CSAREGLGGTQYF. The CDR3 DNA is TGCAGTGCTAGGGAGGGGTTGGGGGGGACCCAGTACTTC.

The sample holds many counts of this clone. The CDR3 sequence is CASSPPGQNYGYTF. The CDR3 DNA sequence: TGTGCCAGCAGTCCCCCGGGGCAAAATTATGGCTACACCTTC. The rearrangement links TRBV7-9 to TRBJ1-2; perhaps TRBD1 as D (5 bases). The CDR3 is 14 amino acids. CDR1 is SEHNR and CDR2 is FQNEAQ in the germline V gene (reference sequence). V lost 6 bases and J lost 5, with 16 bases in between.

Here the CDR3 DNA reads TGCAGCGTTGAAGGCCAGGGAGAAACCTTGGAGCTGTTTTTT. It encodes CSVEGQGETLELFF. The genes are TRBV29-1 and TRBJ2-2; either TRBD1 or TRBD2 may fit D (5 bases each). The CDR3 sequence is 14 residues long. Per germline, CDR1 SQVTM and CDR2 ANQGSEA. Trimming stripped 1 base from V and 10 bases from J, with 16 bases between.

The sample holds a few counts of this clone. At one end, the junction sequence differs from germline, possibly due to a read error. The rearrangement uses TRBV19 and TRBJ2-5, with D unclear. The CDR3 contains 14 residues. Germline V gene sequence: CDR1 LNHDA, CDR2 SQIVND (reference sequence). The CDR3 DNA follows: TGTGCCAGTAGTATAGGGGCCTGGCAAGGGACCCAGTACTTC. Translation: CASSIGAWQGTQYF.

This clone has at least ten counts. The chain couples TRBV3-1 to TRBJ1-5; D is unclear. The germline V gene encodes CDR1 LGHDT and CDR2 YNNKEL (reference sequence). This CDR3 has 13 amino acids. The V and J ends lost 3 bases and 5 bases respectively, with 8 bases between them. For the CDR3, the DNA is TGTGCCAGCAGCCAGATGTTGGATCAGCCCCAGCATTTT. It yields the protein CASSQMLDQPQHF. The whole variable domain, filled in from reference TRBV3-1 and TRBJ1-5, reads DTAVSQTPKYLVTQMGNDKSIKCEQNLGHDTMYWYKQDSKKFLKIMFSYNNKELIINETVPNRFSPKSPDKAHLNLHINSLELGDSAVYFCASSQMLDQPQHFGDGTRLSIL.

This clone came up many times. The gene calls are TRBV6-1 and TRBJ2-7; TRBD2 is a possible D gene (5 bases). This CDR3 has 13 residues. The V end was cut by 8 bases, the J end by 4 bases, with 15 bases between. The germline V gene encodes CDR1 MNHNS and CDR2 SASEGT. For the CDR3, the DNA is TGTGCCAGCTCTCGAAGAGGGAGTTACGAGCAGTACTTC. Translation: CASSRRGSYEQYF.

This clone was picked up one time. The chain recombines TRBV4-2 with TRBJ2-7, with 8 positions matching TRBD2. The CDR3 length is 17 residues. Germline V gene lookup returns CDR1 LGHNA and CDR2 YNFKEQ. Unmatched junction bases numbered 15, after V lost 6 bases and J lost 2 bases. CDR3 amino acids: CASRPGLEGGGTYEQYF. CDR3 sequence (DNA): TGTGCCAGCAGGCCGGGACTAGAGGGAGGAGGCACCTACGAGCAGTACTTC.

At least ten counts were recorded for this clone. This chain joins TRBV11-2 and TRBJ2-3; TRBD2 agrees at 16 bases. This CDR3 has 15 residues. Germline V gene lookup returns CDR1 SGHAT and CDR2 FQNNGV. V lost 5 bases to trimming and J lost 6 bases; unmatched junction nucleotides: 2. CDR3 bases: TGTGCCAGCAGCCCGGGACTAGCGGGAGGGGATACGCAGTATTTT. Amino acid sequence: CASSPGLAGGDTQYF.

This clone came up many times. This chain uses TRBV5-4 with TRBJ1-1, with TRBD1 matching 7 bases. The ends lost 4 bases at V and 3 bases at J; junction bases unmatched: 12. The CDR3 length is 16 residues. Germline V CDR1 and CDR2: SGHNT, YYREEE (reference sequence). The CDR3 region has the DNA TGTGCCAGCAGCCCCGGGACAGAGGTCCGCCACACTGAAGCTTTCTTT. Translating gives CASSPGTEVRHTEAFF. Drawing the rest from reference TRBV5-4 and TRBJ1-1, the complete variable domain is ETGVTQSPTHLIKTRGQQVTLRCSSQSGHNTVSWYQQALGQGPQFIFQYYREEENGRGNFPPRFSGLQFPNYSSELNVNALELDDSALYLCASSPGTEVRHTEAFFGQGTRLTVV.

This clone occurred many times. V usage is TRBV18 and J usage is TRBJ1-1; D not certain. V lost 2 bases to trimming and J lost 7 bases, with 11 bases between them. This CDR3 contains 13 residues. Per germline, CDR1 KGHSH and CDR2 LQKENI. The CDR3 coding sequence is TGTGCCAGCTCACCATCCGGGGATGGTGAAGCTTTCTTT. Translating it yields CASSPSGDGEAFF.

The chain links TRBV12-3 or TRBV12-4 to TRBJ1-2, with D tentatively TRBD1 (5 bases). Trimming pared 6 bases from V and 11 bases from J, leaving 19 bases between. The CDR3 is 13 amino acids. CDR3 coding DNA: TGTGCCAGCAGCCCGCAGGGAAGGTATGTGTACACCTTC. Protein sequence: CASSPQGRYVYTF.

This clone was detected ten times or more. The V gene is TRBV5-6, the J gene TRBJ1-1; TRBD1 is a possible D gene (5 bases). V was cut by 3 bases and J by 3 bases, with 12 bases left in between. The CDR3 length is 14 residues. CDR1 SGHDT and CDR2 YYEEEE come from the germline V gene. Written as DNA, the CDR3 is TGTGCCAGCAGCTCGGGGGGGTGGGACACTGAAGCTTTCTTT. It is translated as CASSSGGWDTEAFF.

In its sample, this clone was seen many times. V and J are TRBV19 and TRBJ2-2, with 16 nucleotides matching TRBD2. CDR1 is LNHDA and CDR2 is SQIVND in the germline V gene (reference sequence). V lost 10 bases and J lost 7; bases outside the gene matches: 15. The CDR3 sequence is 18 residues long. The CDR3 here is CATTGTSGRARKVGELFF. CDR3 nucleotides: TGTGCCACTACCGGGACTAGCGGGAGGGCTCGAAAAGTCGGGGAGCTGTTTTTT.

In regard to this clone: One end of the junction varies from germline; a read error may be responsible. The chain combines TRBV19 with TRBJ1-5; D is uncertain. CDR3 length equals 15 residues. Looked up from germline, CDR1 is LNHDA and CDR2 is SQIVND (reference sequence). In nucleotides, the CDR3 is TGTGCCAGTAGTTCCCGCCCGGATGGCAATCAACCCCAGCATTTT. Residues: CASSSRPDGNQPQHF.

The rearrangement uses TRBV7-3 and TRBJ1-6; D remains ambiguous. V lost 7 bases, J lost 5 bases, and 15 bases lay in between. CDR3 length: 15 amino acids. Germline V gives CDR1 SGHTA, CDR2 FQGTGA. The DNA of the CDR3 is TGTGCCAGCATCCCCGAGTGTGTAAATAATTCACCCCTCCACTTT. Encoded protein: CASIPECVNNSPLHF.

The chain links TRBV11-2 to TRBJ2-2; maybe TRBD1 (5 bases). This CDR3 comprises 16 residues. The germline V gene has CDR1 SGHAT and CDR2 FQNNGV. V shed 1 base and J shed 2 bases, with 11 bases lying between them. CDR3 loop: CASSLGLGHNTGELFF. DNA for the CDR3: TGTGCCAGCAGCTTAGGTTTAGGACATAACACCGGGGAGCTGTTTTTT.

The table lists this clone with a few counts. The chain employs TRBV6-4 and TRBJ2-1, with 9 bases lining up with TRBD2. The CDR3 is 14 amino acids. CDR1 and CDR2 (germline): MRHNA, SNTAGT. V was pared by 2 bases and J by 6 bases, with 2 bases of the junction left unmatched. In nucleotides, the CDR3 is TGTGCCAGCAGTGACGAAGCGGGAGGCAATGAGCAGTTCTTC. This gives the protein CASSDEAGGNEQFF.

This clone was recorded a few times. A much bigger clone sits one base away, suggesting this may be a read error. The chain joins TRBV14 to TRBJ2-3, with no clear D. Trimming took off 7 bases at V and 6 bases at J, with 8 bases between the two ends. This CDR3 comprises 11 residues. The germline gives CDR1 SGHDN, CDR2 FVKESK. CDR3 DNA: TGTGCCAGCATCCGTCTTGATACGCAGTATTTT. The encoded protein is CASIRLDTQYF.

V is TRBV20-1 and J is TRBJ2-1, with a weak D call TRBD1 (5 bases). Trimming took 4 bases from V and 9 from J, leaving 19 bases between them. Germline loops: CDR1 DFQATT, CDR2 SNEGSKA (reference sequence). The CDR3 loop spans 14 amino acids. CDR3 sequence reads: CSATLCRQGCEQFF. The CDR3 DNA reads TGCAGTGCTACCCTATGCCGCCAGGGCTGTGAGCAGTTCTTC.